These 14 T cell receptor beta chains originate from one sample sequenced in a study of long-term antiretroviral therapy in people with HIV. Version v3.0 of the immunoSEQ assay ran at survey level. The data were produced by immunoSEQ multiplex PCR, yet TCRdb's version contains in-frame clones alone and is incomplete. Of roughly 25,000 clones in the sample, roughly four fifths were seen once. The sample here was unsorted PBMCs, taken 1.1 years before starting antiretroviral therapy. Receptors originate from a woman between 25 and 40 years old with HIV.

The V call is TRBV2, the J call TRBJ1-5, with TRBD1 identical over 9 bases. The germline V gene encodes CDR1 SNHLY and CDR2 FYNNEI. After removal of 0 bases from V and 2 bases from J, the junction contained 5 bases not matched to a gene. This CDR3 spans 17 amino acids. The CDR3 spells CASSEAGQGFRNQPQHF. The CDR3 DNA sequence: TGTGCCAGCAGTGAAGCGGGACAGGGTTTCCGCAATCAGCCCCAGCATTTT.

This chain connects TRBV11-1 to TRBJ1-1; D ambiguous. The CDR3 is 15 amino acids. Germline V gives CDR1 SGHAT, CDR2 FQDESV (reference sequence). Trimming removed 5 bases at V and 2 bases at J, with 15 bases between. CDR3 nucleotide sequence: TGTGCCAGCAGCACTTACGGTGTCAGTAACACTGAAGCTTTCTTT. Translation: CASSTYGVSNTEAFF.

The chain recombines TRBV1 with TRBJ2-7; the table calls TRBD1, which could not be checked here. TRBV1 is assigned pseudogene status. The CDR3 covers 14 residues. CDR3 sequence (DNA): TGCACCAGCAGCCAAGGAGCAGGGGGGAACGAGCAGTACGTC. It codes for CTSSQGAGGNEQYV.

The V gene is TRBV6-5, the J gene TRBJ1-4; D might be TRBD1 (5 bases). Trimming took off 0 bases at V and 1 base at J, with 9 bases between the two ends. Per the germline V gene, CDR1 is MNHEY and CDR2 is SVGAGI. The CDR3 runs 16 residues. The CDR3 loop is CASSYSAQGTNEKLFF. CDR3 nucleotide sequence: TGTGCCAGCAGTTACTCAGCCCAGGGAACTAATGAAAAACTGTTTTTT.

Judged by abundance, this clone is medium-sized. V gene TRBV7-8 combines with J gene TRBJ1-5; D gene uncertain. Germline V gives CDR1 SGHVS, CDR2 FQNEAQ. The CDR3 covers 15 residues. V was clipped by 1 base and J by 3 bases, with 10 bases between them. CDR3 in amino acids: CASSLDGAANQPQHF. CDR3 DNA: TGTGCCAGCAGCTTAGATGGAGCCGCCAATCAGCCCCAGCATTTT.

The genes are TRBV4-1 and TRBJ1-4; 9 bases match TRBD1. Trimming at V came to 9 bases and at J to 7 bases, leaving 12 bases not matched to a gene. CDR1 MGHRA and CDR2 YSYEKL come from the germline V gene. CDR3 length: 15 amino acids. In DNA, the CDR3 is TGCGCCAGTACCCCCGTGGGGACAGGGTCTGAAAAACTGTTTTTT. Translating gives CASTPVGTGSEKLFF.

This sequence joins TRBV19 and TRBJ1-2; D may be TRBD1 (6 bases). Germline V lookup: CDR1 LNHDA, CDR2 SQIVND (reference sequence). There are 13 residues in the CDR3. The V end was cut by 5 bases, the J end by 4 bases, with 11 bases between. CDR3 region: CASSRTDSYGYTF. As DNA, the CDR3 is TGTGCCAGTAGTCGGACAGACTCCTATGGCTACACCTTC.

This clone was seen a single time. The CDR3 DNA sequence: TGTGCCAGCAGTTACGGGGGCGCGGGAACTGAAGCTTTCTTT. Its translation: CASSYGGAGTEAFF. The chain combines TRBV6-5 with TRBJ1-1; TRBD1 is a possible D gene (6 bases). In germline, CDR1 is MNHEY, CDR2 SVGAGI. The germline V and J ends were trimmed by 2 bases and 5 bases, with 12 bases remaining between them. The CDR3 has 14 residues.

Concerning this clone itself: Sequence at one end of the junction differs from germline and may be a read error. The chain has TRBV11-2 and TRBJ2-5; D is tentatively TRBD1 or TRBD2 (5 bases each). CDR1 is SGHAT, CDR2 FQNNGV, per germline. The CDR3 runs 13 residues. The CDR3, as DNA: TGTGCCAGCAGCCTAGAGGGGAGAGAGACCCAGTACTTC. This encodes CASSLEGRETQYF. Based on the CDR3 plus reference TRBV11-2 and TRBJ2-5, the full variable domain is EAGVAQSPRYKIIEKRQSVAFWCNPISGHATLYWYQQILGQGPKLLIQFQNNGVVDDSQLPKDRFSAERLKGVDSTLKIQPAKLEDSAVYLCASSLEGRETQYFGPGTRLLVL.

The rearrangement joins TRBV30 to TRBJ2-5; 13 nucleotides agree with TRBD2. The trim removed 1 base at V and 5 bases at J, leaving 4 bases unmatched. The germline V gene has CDR1 GTSNPN and CDR2 SVGIG (reference sequence). The CDR3 sequence is 15 residues long. The CDR3 DNA sequence: TGTGCCTGGAGTGATGGACTAGCGGGGGAGGAGACCCAGTACTTC. Protein product: CAWSDGLAGEETQYF. Full variable domain (outside the CDR3, taken from reference TRBV30 and TRBJ2-5): SQTIHQWPATLVQPVGSPLSLECTVEGTSNPNLYWYRQAAGRGLQLLFYSVGIGQISSEVPQNLSASRPQDRQFILSSKKLLLSDSGFYLCAWSDGLAGEETQYFGPGTRLLVL.

This rearrangement joins TRBV6-5 to TRBJ1-2; D not certain. Germline V gene lookup returns CDR1 MNHEY and CDR2 SVGAGI. V was cut by 2 bases and J by 7 bases, with 17 bases left in between. This CDR3 is 15 amino acids long. CDR3 amino acids: CASSYTNPRVGGYTF. CDR3 nucleotide sequence: TGTGCCAGCAGTTACACGAACCCCAGAGTAGGTGGCTACACCTTC.

This clone was seen a handful of times. V usage is TRBV2 and J usage is TRBJ1-1; D remains unclear. The ends were cut back, 7 bases at V and 1 base at J, with 10 bases in the middle. CDR1 and CDR2 from the germline V gene are SNHLY and FYNNEI. The CDR3 is made up of 13 amino acids. CDR3 sequence (DNA): TGTGCCAGCATCTCCGACGAGAACACTGAAGCTTTCTTT. The encoded protein is CASISDENTEAFF.

J is TRBJ1-1 and V is TRBV18; perhaps TRBD1 as D (5 bases). V was shortened by 1 base and J by 11 bases, with 14 bases between the two germline ends. CDR1 and CDR2 (germline): KGHSH, LQKENI. There are 13 residues in the CDR3. The CDR3 DNA is TGTGCCAGCTCACCACTGACGGGGGATGAGGCTTTCTTT. Translated: CASSPLTGDEAFF.

This rearrangement joins TRBV19 to TRBJ2-7; TRBD1 matches at 9 bases. The length of the CDR3 is 15 residues. Trimming took 10 bases from V and 4 from J; bases not matched to a gene: 14. Germline V gene lookup returns CDR1 LNHDA and CDR2 SQIVND (reference sequence). The CDR3, as DNA: TGTGCCACCTCTCGGAGCGGGACAGGGCTTTACGAGCAGTACGTC. Amino acids: CATSRSGTGLYEQYV.